Listed here are 25 T cell receptor beta chains from one sample, sequenced in a study of blood T cells in healthy people across ages (dated by TCRdb to the mid-2010s). Library preparation used 5' RACE. The sequencer was an Illumina HiSeq 2500. The second PCR ran for roughly 7 to 12 cycles and used a J-beta primer mix along with a sample-barcoded 5' primer. TCRdb reworked the public reads: Q25 trimming with fastp, MiXCR clone assembly, productive beta chains retained. Entries that share a CDR3 protein sequence are merged under the most common genes and DNA. The sample yields some 880,000 distinct CDR3 sequences; roughly 35% were counted once. Over 10% of the sample is in the top ten clones. Sequencing was done on a sample of blood. The receptor source for this set is a man between 18 and 29 years old in good health.

This clonotype was counted ten times or more. The chain carries TRBV20-1 and TRBJ2-1, with D tentatively TRBD1 (5 bases). Trimming took 5 bases from V and 2 from J, leaving 16 bases between them. The CDR3 sequence is 15 residues long. Germline V lookup: CDR1 DFQATT, CDR2 SNEGSKA (reference sequence). The chain's CDR3 is CSAPAQGMAYNEQFF. The CDR3, as DNA: TGCAGTGCTCCCGCCCAGGGAATGGCCTACAATGAGCAGTTCTTC.

The CDR3, as DNA: TGCAGTGCTACCATCCCCGGGGCTAGCGGGGGGGCTGAGCAGTTCTTC. Translation gives CSATIPGASGGAEQFF. The rearrangement joins TRBV20-1 to TRBJ2-1; 12 bases map to TRBD2. CDR1 DFQATT and CDR2 SNEGSKA come from the germline V gene (reference sequence). CDR3 length equals 16 residues. V lost 4 bases, J lost 9 bases, and 13 bases stayed unmatched.

The chain uses TRBV20-1 and TRBJ2-1; D perhaps matches TRBD1 (6 bases). Germline CDR1 is DFQATT and CDR2 is SNEGSKA (reference sequence). The V end was cut by 0 bases, the J end by 3 bases, with 9 bases between. CDR3 length: 14 residues. CDR3 amino acids: CSARDPTGYNEQFF. In DNA, the CDR3 is TGCAGTGCTAGAGATCCGACAGGCTACAATGAGCAGTTCTTC.

There are a few counts of this clonotype. CDR3 sequence reads: CASSARGGMAYNEQFF. CDR3 DNA sequence: TGTGCCAGCAGCGCCCGGGGGGGGATGGCCTACAATGAGCAGTTCTTC. The V gene is TRBV7-9, the J gene TRBJ2-1; 8 bases line up with TRBD2. V lost 5 bases, J lost 2 bases, and 8 bases stayed unmatched. This CDR3 has 16 residues. CDR1 and CDR2 from the germline V gene are SEHNR and FQNEAQ (reference sequence).

This clonotype was recorded a few times. This rearrangement joins TRBV28 to TRBJ2-1, with D tentatively TRBD1 or TRBD2 (5 bases each). The CDR3 runs to 12 residues. Trimming left V 8 bases short and J 9 bases short, with 14 bases between. Germline V lookup: CDR1 MDHEN, CDR2 SYDVKM. CDR3 sequence: CASDEGSREQFF. The DNA of the CDR3 is TGTGCCAGCGATGAGGGGAGCCGTGAGCAGTTCTTC.

This clonotype was seen ten or more times. The V call is TRBV29-1, the J call TRBJ1-2; no clear D. The CDR3 spans 10 residues. Trimming shortened V by 0 bases and J by 12 bases, and 8 bases separated the two germline ends. Germline assignment: CDR1 SQVTM and CDR2 ANQGSEA. In DNA, the CDR3 is TGCAGCGTTGAAGACACAGTGGACACCTTC. Protein: CSVEDTVDTF.

As regards this clonotype: Germline is not matched at one junction end, which may reflect a read error. The chain carries TRBV5-5 and TRBJ1-1; D gene unclear. The CDR3 extends over 16 amino acids. Germline CDR1 is SGHKS and CDR2 is YYEKEE (reference sequence). CDR3 in amino acids: CASSLEVGQPNTEAFF. CDR3 nucleotide sequence: TGTGCCAGCAGCTTGGAGGTAGGGCAGCCGAACACTGAAGCTTTTTTT.

This clonotype was observed at least ten times. The genes are TRBV6-6 and TRBJ1-2, with D possibly being TRBD1 (5 bases). V dropped 6 bases and J dropped 3 bases, with 14 bases sitting between them. The CDR3 extends over 14 amino acids. Germline CDR1 and CDR2: MNHNY and SVGAGI (reference sequence). The CDR3 here is CASRDQGRDYGYTF. The CDR3, as DNA: TGTGCCAGCAGAGATCAGGGCCGGGACTATGGCTACACCTTC.

About this clonotype: This may be a read error: a much more frequent sequence differs by one nucleotide. This chain joins TRBV12-3 or TRBV12-4 and TRBJ2-4, with D unresolved. The J call may not be correct, given that the DNA end is closer to TRBJ2-5. CDR3 length: 13 amino acids. As DNA, the CDR3 is TGTGCCAGCAGTGTTATAGTAGGGGAGACCCAGTACTTC. Its translation: CASSVIVGETQYF.

This rearrangement joins TRBV6-6 to TRBJ2-3; D gene ambiguous. Germline-derived CDR1 and CDR2 are MNHNY and SVGAGI (reference sequence). V shed 6 bases and J shed 4 bases, with 20 bases lying between them. CDR3 length: 16 amino acids. The CDR3 loop is CASSPTGRPRADTQYF. CDR3 in DNA: TGTGCCAGCAGCCCAACTGGACGGCCTCGCGCAGATACGCAGTATTTT.

The genes are TRBV5-6 and TRBJ2-1; D is unresolved. This CDR3 has 15 amino acids. Per the germline V gene, CDR1 is SGHDT and CDR2 is YYEEEE. Trimming shortened V by 0 bases and J by 13 bases, and 20 bases separated the two germline ends. CDR3 sequence (DNA): TGTGCCAGCAGCTTGGTCGCCATCCTGCGAGAGACCCAGTTCTTC. Amino acids: CASSLVAILRETQFF.

The chain is built from TRBV4-3 and TRBJ1-1, with D tentatively TRBD1 (6 bases). CDR1 and CDR2 (germline): LGHNA, YSLEER. This CDR3 has 17 amino acids. V lost 3 bases to trimming and J lost 7 bases, with 24 bases between them. The CDR3 loop reads CASSHYPRPGGAGEAFF. CDR3 DNA sequence: TGCGCCAGCAGCCACTATCCACGTCCGGGGGGGGCGGGTGAAGCTTTCTTT.

The rearrangement uses TRBV7-2 and TRBJ1-2; D is unclear. Germline CDR1 is SGHTA and CDR2 is FQGNSA. The CDR3 spans 12 residues. Trimming cost V 4 bases and J 4 bases, with 7 bases left between them. CDR3 sequence (DNA): TGTGCCAGCAGCTGGGGATTCTATGGCTACACCTTC. Translated: CASSWGFYGYTF.

This clonotype was seen a few times. This chain uses TRBV7-9 with TRBJ2-1; unclear D gene. The CDR3 length is 12 residues. CDR1 and CDR2 (germline): SEHNR, FQNEAQ (reference sequence). V was trimmed by 3 bases and J by 5 bases, leaving 5 bases between them. The CDR3 is CASSFGNNEQFF. CDR3 nucleotide sequence: TGTGCCAGCAGCTTTGGAAACAATGAGCAGTTCTTC.

This clonotype was seen at least ten times. The chain has TRBV10-3 and TRBJ2-1; 10 bases line up with TRBD2. Trimming at V came to 6 bases and at J to 7 bases, leaving 9 bases not matched to a gene. The CDR3 totals 15 residues. Germline V gives CDR1 ENHRY, CDR2 SYGVKD. This CDR3 is CAIRDSGGPGNEQFF. DNA of the CDR3: TGTGCCATCAGAGATAGCGGGGGGCCGGGTAATGAGCAGTTCTTC.

Many counts were recorded for this clonotype. The rearrangement joins TRBV7-4 to TRBJ1-5; D may be TRBD1 (6 bases). Trimming left V 2 bases short and J 0 bases short, with 11 bases between. The CDR3 length is 16 residues. Germline V gene lookup returns CDR1 SGHVT and CDR2 SQSDAQ. The CDR3 reads CASSLLPGVSNQPQHF. As DNA, the CDR3 is TGTGCCAGCAGCTTATTACCAGGGGTTAGCAATCAGCCCCAGCATTTT.

This clonotype showed up just a few times. CDR3 in DNA: TGTGCCAGCAGCTTAGAGGCGGGGGCTGCCTCCTACGAGCAGTACTTC. Its protein product is CASSLEAGAASYEQYF. The chain employs TRBV7-8 and TRBJ2-7; D may be TRBD2 (7 bases). Germline V gene sequence: CDR1 SGHVS, CDR2 FQNEAQ. V lost 1 base, J lost 0 bases, and 13 bases lay in between. CDR3 length: 16 amino acids.

The chain carries TRBV18 and TRBJ1-1; no clear D gene. The germline V gene encodes CDR1 KGHSH and CDR2 LQKENI. Trimming took 5 bases from V and 6 from J, leaving 16 bases between them. The CDR3 spans 14 residues. Here the CDR3 reads CASSSTVGRAEAFF. The CDR3 nucleotides are TGTGCCAGCTCATCAACGGTGGGGAGGGCTGAAGCTTTCTTT. Together with reference TRBV18 and TRBJ1-1, the CDR3 gives the full variable domain: NAGVMQNPRHLVRRRGQEARLRCSPMKGHSHVYWYRQLPEEGLKFMVYLQKENIIDESGMPKERFSAEFPKEGPSILRIQQVVRGDSAAYFCASSSTVGRAEAFFGQGTRLTVV.

This chain uses TRBV7-9 with TRBJ1-2; D remains unclear. This CDR3 contains 14 residues. The germline gives CDR1 SEHNR, CDR2 FQNEAQ (reference sequence). The V end lost 4 bases, the J end lost 3 bases, and 12 bases lay between the germline ends. The CDR3 region is CASSYPSRHYGYTF. Written as DNA, the CDR3 is TGTGCCAGCAGCTACCCGAGCAGACACTATGGCTACACCTTC.

The V call is TRBV20-1, the J call TRBJ1-1; 7 bases agree with TRBD1. This CDR3 comprises 12 residues. V gave up 4 bases and J gave up 10 bases; unmatched junction bases: 9. Germline lookup yields CDR1 DFQATT and CDR2 SNEGSKA (reference sequence). In DNA, the CDR3 is TGCAGTGCTAACTCCAGGGGGAGAGTAGCTTTCTTT. Its protein product is CSANSRGRVAFF.

The sample holds a few counts of this clonotype. The chain couples TRBV7-9 to TRBJ1-2; 7 nucleotides match TRBD1. Per the germline V gene, CDR1 is SEHNR and CDR2 is FQNEAQ (reference sequence). There are 15 residues in the CDR3. V was clipped by 5 bases and J by 0 bases; unmatched bases: 6. CDR3 nucleotide sequence: TGTGCCAGCAGCCTAGACAGGGACCCTAACTATGGCTACACCTTC. It specifies CASSLDRDPNYGYTF.

As for this clonotype: The junction differs from germline at one of its ends, possibly a read error. The chain employs TRBV5-1 and TRBJ2-3; no definite D call. The CDR3 loop spans 16 amino acids. The germline V gene has CDR1 SGHRS and CDR2 YFSETQ. The CDR3 sequence: CASSLTSVESTDTRYF. CDR3 sequence (DNA): TGCGCCAGCAGCCTAACTTCGGTGGAGAGCACAGATACGCGGTATTTT.

The J gene is TRBJ2-3, the V gene TRBV14, with D unclear. The CDR3 covers 12 residues. V shed 2 bases and J shed 11 bases, with 11 bases lying between them. The germline V gene encodes CDR1 SGHDN and CDR2 FVKESK. The CDR3 protein is CASSQSLRGQYF. DNA for the CDR3: TGTGCCAGCAGCCAAAGTCTTAGAGGGCAGTATTTT.

V and J are TRBV4-1 and TRBJ2-3, with D perhaps assigned TRBD1 or TRBD2 (5 bases each). CDR1 is MGHRA and CDR2 is YSYEKL in the germline V gene. The CDR3 contains 17 residues. Trimming cost V 2 bases and J 7 bases, with 22 bases left between them. The DNA of the CDR3 is TGCGCCAGCAGCCAACCTACGGACTCGGGGCGCAAGAATACGCAGTATTTT. It encodes CASSQPTDSGRKNTQYF.

This clonotype was seen many times. The rearrangement uses TRBV29-1 and TRBJ2-3, with D tentatively TRBD1 or TRBD2 (6 bases each). Germline V gene sequence: CDR1 SQVTM, CDR2 ANQGSEA. The germline V and J ends were trimmed by 0 bases and 2 bases, with 15 bases remaining between them. The CDR3 sequence is 16 residues long. The CDR3 sequence: CSVEDPKGGTTDTQYF. The DNA of the CDR3 is TGCAGCGTTGAAGATCCTAAAGGGGGGACCACAGATACGCAGTATTTT.